This T cell receptor beta chain derives from a study of cytomegalovirus exposure and HLA in healthy donors (dated by TCRdb to 2016 to 2017). Notes on the research overall: An earlier analysis of several hundred of the donors reported about 280 Gb of sequence data and about 120 million unique TCR beta sequences obtained from roughly 170 million T cells. An early release that covered 640 HLA-typed donors contained approximately 300 gigabases of sequencing data and tens of millions of unique TCR sequences. Among the approximately 400 genotyped donors, around 81% belonged to the genetic ancestry cluster associated with self-reported Caucasian donors. The study was designed to test whether signatures of past pathogen exposure could be identified by cataloging public T cell receptors. The study used immunosequencing to profile the T cell repertoires of hundreds of subjects and linked those repertoires to cytomegalovirus serostatus. In addition to the first cohort of 666 subjects, a separate validation cohort of 120 different subjects was used. High-throughput TCR immunosequencing, statistical association of individual TCRs with disease status, and machine learning were combined to predict cytomegalovirus infection status. In a later analysis, previously published TCR beta repertoires from 550 to 750 donors were re-analyzed and high-resolution HLA genotyping was added so that TCR occurrence patterns could be studied. The later analysis used no new phenotypic data to find candidate immune exposures, relying instead on TCR beta sequences and their occurrence across donors. In an earlier analysis of 587 of the donors, high-throughput TCR beta sequencing was used to judge whether each TCR beta V gene segment behaved as functional or pseudogenic. Donor age, sex, ethnicity and CMV serostatus were collected together with the repertoire data. A later genetic analysis took genome-wide SNP genotypes for about 55% of the 666 donors and used that subset as a discovery cohort. All discovery cohort repertoires had been generated using a single sequencing platform. Class I and class II HLA loci were covered by the typing at four-digit resolution. Typing coverage differed by locus: A, B, C, DRB1 and DQB1 were typed in about 629-630 donors, DQA1 in approximately 520, DPA1 in 600 to 610, and DPB1 in approximately 450. Five DR-DQ haplotypes were treated as single units for association and clustering because of strong linkage in the cohort. Among approximately 370 genotyped donors of the cohort, an average of about 240,000 unique TCR beta nucleotide sequences was sequenced per donor, of which roughly 18% were non-productive.

The cohort comprised several hundred healthy bone marrow donors. At the time of sampling, all cohort members were nominally healthy, though unrecorded immune exposures were likely present. The donor was CMV seronegative and was included in the group of over 300 seronegative cohort members. Each donor provided a peripheral blood sample, and peripheral blood mononuclear cells were used for TCR beta sequencing. Genomic DNA was extracted from the blood cell samples with the Qiagen DNeasy Blood Extraction Kit. V sheds 4 bases and J sheds 5 bases, leaving 17 bases between their ends. CDR3 length: 15 amino acids, cysteine to phenylalanine. The entry retains the CDR3 DNA only, 45 bases that are in frame from base 1. CDR1 SNHLY and CDR2 FYNNEI were looked up in the germline V gene. Paper-wide results and their limitations: Most CMV-associated TCR beta chains appeared to be HLA-restricted in a later analysis, and the HLA associations seemed to be driven largely by CMV exposure. In a later genetic analysis, a missense DCLRE1C variant was associated with V-gene and J-gene trimming of TCR beta chains, and the association was replicated in an independent cohort. The 87-base-pair reads could not distinguish some IMGT-functional V segments, including TRBV6-2 and TRBV6-3, so those segments were excluded. In a later analysis, HLA-associated TCR beta chains showed more clonal expansion and lower generation probabilities than non-associated chains that were equally common. The authors suggested that the approach could potentially be extended to other disease states and immunological phenotypes. In a later genetic analysis, fewer N-insertions in productive TCRs were reported among donors in an Asian-associated ancestry cluster than the roughly 710-donor mean. When HLA alleles, especially DR and DQ, strongly co-occurred, attributing TCR associations to individual alleles was difficult. The sequencing pipeline was judged likely to have produced a cluster of highly shared sequence variants as a technical artifact. In vitro tests confirmed that a few of the cytomegalovirus-associated TCR beta chains recognize cytomegalovirus antigens. The study listed approximately 150 TCR beta chains as associated with cytomegalovirus. Because HLA typing was missing for some donors at each locus, association tests included only the typed subset. In a later analysis, TCR association rates were found to vary across HLA loci, with the most associated TCRs seen for DRB1 alleles and the fewest for HLA-C alleles. Most TCR sequences were observed very rarely across donors, whereas some public TCRs were present in many individuals. Roughly uniform sequencing depth across donors was assumed in presence/absence analyses, although this assumption may not hold. Cytomegalovirus status was reported to be diagnosed by the classifier with high specificity and sensitivity in both the original and validation cohorts. The only immune exposure information available for the cohort was CMV serostatus. A later analysis reported that several top co-occurrence clusters appeared linked to parvovirus B19, influenza, CMV and Epstein-Barr virus. In an earlier analysis of 500 to 650 of the donors, most TCR beta V segments appeared in productive rearrangements about 87% or about 30% of the time, broadly matching IMGT annotations. Specific HLA alleles were associated with 16,951 TCR beta sequences at a false discovery rate of 0.05 in a later analysis. The cohort was sequenced for TCR beta chains only, and without alpha or paired-chain data the features that could be detected were limited. Correlated functional status among segregating V segments might reflect linkage disequilibrium, but an unknown experimental factor could not be ruled out. A further reported finding was that TCR beta sequences accurately predicted the HLA-A and HLA-B alleles for most subjects in the first cohort. Some 16 rarely observed V segments, including chromosome 9 orphons, were excluded from the earlier analysis of about 600 of the donors because counts were too low.

As to this clone: It lacks a known antigen. There are no base qualities to consult, and no much larger clone falls within one base.

To prepare the library, the immunoSEQ multiplex PCR assay was applied. The multiplex PCR relied on a mix of 60 forward primers for TCR Vbeta segments and 13 reverse primers for TCR Jbeta segments. The CDR3 region of rearranged TCR beta genes was amplified from genomic DNA with a multiplex PCR assay. Amplified TCR beta libraries were sequenced as 87-base-pair reads on the Illumina HiSeq System. Under the source paper's analysis protocol: Across the roughly 600 repertoires, a later analysis counted 75 million to 90 million unique TCR beta chains, some 11 million of which were shared by at least two donors. Raw reads were error-corrected and collapsed into unique sequences with a nearest-neighbor algorithm that merged closely related sequences to remove PCR and sequencing errors. V, D and J gene segments were assigned by aligning CDR3 sequences to IMGT reference sequences. For a sequence to be retained, at least a six-nucleotide match to both a V gene segment and a J gene segment was required. Rearrangements were classified as productive when the CDR3 lacked stop codons and remained in frame with V and J, and all other rearrangements were classified as non-productive. CDR3 was defined by IMGT convention, running from the second conserved V-encoded cysteine to the conserved J-encoded phenylalanine. The earlier analysis of about 570 of the donors excluded any sequence lacking an unambiguous match to a single V gene segment. An earlier analysis of about 600 of the donors called V segments functional above 56.7% productive rearrangements and segregating when the between-donor standard deviation exceeded 5%. A statistical classification framework was developed to diagnose cytomegalovirus status using the catalog of TCR beta chain sequences. A later analysis assigned V and J genes by comparing TCR nucleotide sequences with IMGT/GENE-DB human TR gene sequences. In a later analysis, CDR3 sequences and most-parsimonious VDJ recombination scenarios were assigned using the TCRdist pipeline. A later analysis defined each TCR beta chain by its CDR3 amino acid sequence plus V-gene family, and excluded reads lacking a unique V-gene family. As a way to deal with suspected cross-contamination and a sequencing artifact, a later analysis dropped more than 500 nucleotide sequences that were highly shared and had low generation probability. A later analysis calculated a clonal expansion index for each public chain from normalized within-repertoire ranks of inferred template counts. A later analysis computed generation probabilities with a VDJ recombination model fitted to out-of-frame rearrangements, and checked the results against IGoR. A later analysis scored TCR-TCR, TCR-HLA and TCR-CMV co-occurrence with hypergeometric tests, applying a repertoire-size bias correction to TCR pairs. A later analysis estimated false discovery rates by permuting HLA or CMV assignments 20 times. In a later analysis, co-occurring TCRs were grouped with DBSCAN, and TCRdist sequence similarity was added when clustering was performed within HLA-allele-positive subsets. Repertoires with fewer than 30,000 or more than 120,000 public chains, plus five repertoires with anomalous nucleotide sharing, were excluded from co-occurrence clustering. This is the immuneACCESS table as TCRdb keeps it, with only in-frame sequences that have V and J called. A part of the clones is gone; compared with another copy, unresolved V genes explain less than half, and the rest is unexplained. That table supplies the V and J calls and clone size; D and trimming were determined from the DNA. The table for this sample lists 140,000 or so clones; about 80% of them were counted only once. 1.7% of the sample is held by the ten biggest clonotypes.

This receptor chain uses TRBV2 and TRBJ1-1; TRBD1 is a weak D gene call, 6 bases matching. Sequencing was performed on PBMCs. The source is a woman between 25 and 40 years old in good health and CMV-seronegative. In nucleotides, the sequence is TGTGCCAGCAGTGTCTTGGGGTCAAGGGGGACTGAAGCTTTCTTT. Its amino acids are CASSVLGSRGTEAFF.